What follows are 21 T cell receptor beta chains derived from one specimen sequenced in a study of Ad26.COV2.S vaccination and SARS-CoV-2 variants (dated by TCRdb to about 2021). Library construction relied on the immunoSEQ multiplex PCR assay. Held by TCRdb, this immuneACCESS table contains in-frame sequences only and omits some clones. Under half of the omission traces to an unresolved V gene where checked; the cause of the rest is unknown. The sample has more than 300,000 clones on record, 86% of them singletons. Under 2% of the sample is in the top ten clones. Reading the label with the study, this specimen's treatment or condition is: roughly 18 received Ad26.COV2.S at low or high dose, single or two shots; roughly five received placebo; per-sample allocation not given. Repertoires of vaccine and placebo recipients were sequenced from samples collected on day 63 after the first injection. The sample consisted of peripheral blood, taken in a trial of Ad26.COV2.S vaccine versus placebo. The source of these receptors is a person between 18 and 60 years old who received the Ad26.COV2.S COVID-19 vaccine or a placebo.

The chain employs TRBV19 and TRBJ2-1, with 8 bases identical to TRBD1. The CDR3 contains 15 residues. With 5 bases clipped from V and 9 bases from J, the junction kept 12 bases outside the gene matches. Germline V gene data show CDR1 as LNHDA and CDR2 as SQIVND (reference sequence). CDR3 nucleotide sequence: TGTGCCAGTAGTTTTGGAAACCAGGGGGCTGGTGAGCAGTTCTTC. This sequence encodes CASSFGNQGAGEQFF.

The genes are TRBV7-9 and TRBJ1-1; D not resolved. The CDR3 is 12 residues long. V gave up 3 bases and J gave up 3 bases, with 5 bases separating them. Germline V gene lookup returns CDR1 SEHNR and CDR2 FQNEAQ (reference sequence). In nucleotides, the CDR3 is TGTGCCAGCAGCTTGACTTACACTGAAGCTTTCTTT. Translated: CASSLTYTEAFF. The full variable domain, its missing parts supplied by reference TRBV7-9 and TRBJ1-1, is DTGVSQNPRHKITKRGQNVTFRCDPISEHNRLYWYRQTLGQGPEFLTYFQNEAQLEKSRLLSDRFSAERPKGSFSTLEIQRTEQGDSAMYLCASSLTYTEAFFGQGTRLTVV.

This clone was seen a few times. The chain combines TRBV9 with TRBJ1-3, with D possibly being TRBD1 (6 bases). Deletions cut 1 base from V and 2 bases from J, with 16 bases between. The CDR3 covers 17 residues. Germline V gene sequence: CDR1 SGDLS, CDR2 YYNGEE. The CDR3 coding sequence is TGTGCCAGCAGCGTAAGTGGGGGGCCTCAAGCTGGAAACACCATATATTTT. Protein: CASSVSGGPQAGNTIYF.

This CDR3 is CASSNYSNSPLHF. CDR3 coding DNA: TGTGCCAGCAGCAACTACAGCAATTCACCCCTCCACTTT. The chain is built from TRBV7-9 and TRBJ1-6; D call uncertain. The germline V gene encodes CDR1 SEHNR and CDR2 FQNEAQ (reference sequence). V was trimmed by 5 bases and J by 7 bases, leaving 9 bases between them. The CDR3 loop spans 13 amino acids.

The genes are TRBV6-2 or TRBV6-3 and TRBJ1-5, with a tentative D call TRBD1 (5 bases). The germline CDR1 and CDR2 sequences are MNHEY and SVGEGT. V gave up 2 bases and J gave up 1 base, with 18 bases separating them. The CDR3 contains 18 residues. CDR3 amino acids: CASSYPVGRGLSNQPQHF. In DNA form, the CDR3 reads TGTGCCAGCAGTTACCCCGTTGGGAGGGGACTCAGCAATCAGCCCCAGCATTTT.

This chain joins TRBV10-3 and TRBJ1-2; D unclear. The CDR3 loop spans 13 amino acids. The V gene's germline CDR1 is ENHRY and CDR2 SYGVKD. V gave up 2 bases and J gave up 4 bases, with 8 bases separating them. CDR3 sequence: CAISEDRFYGYTF. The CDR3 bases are TGTGCCATCAGTGAGGACCGGTTCTATGGCTACACCTTC.

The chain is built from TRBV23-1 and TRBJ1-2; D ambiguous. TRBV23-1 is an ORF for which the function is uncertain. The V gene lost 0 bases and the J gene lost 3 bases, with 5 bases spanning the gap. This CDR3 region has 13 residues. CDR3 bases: TGCGCCAGCAGTCAATCGCTAGACTATGGCTACACCTTC. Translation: CASSQSLDYGYTF.

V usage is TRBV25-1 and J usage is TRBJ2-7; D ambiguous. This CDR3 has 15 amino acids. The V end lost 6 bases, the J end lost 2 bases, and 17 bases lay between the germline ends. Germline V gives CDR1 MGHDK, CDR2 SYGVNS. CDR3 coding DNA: TGTGCCAGCAGCGATGGGCAGCGCCCCCCCTACGAGCAGTACTTC. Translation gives CASSDGQRPPYEQYF.

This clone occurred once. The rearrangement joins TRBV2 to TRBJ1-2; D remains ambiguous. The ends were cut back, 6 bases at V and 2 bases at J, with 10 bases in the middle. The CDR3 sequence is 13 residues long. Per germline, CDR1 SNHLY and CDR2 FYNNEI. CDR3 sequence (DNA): TGTGCCAGCAGGCACACAGAGAACTATGGCTACACCTTC. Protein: CASRHTENYGYTF.

The CDR3 protein is CASSPRQGTSGGVSYNEQFF. CDR3 DNA sequence: TGTGCCAGCAGCCCTCGACAGGGGACTAGCGGGGGGGTATCCTACAATGAGCAGTTCTTC. The V call is TRBV9, the J call TRBJ2-1, with 16 bases fitting TRBD2. The CDR3 is made up of 20 amino acids. CDR1 is SGDLS, CDR2 YYNGEE, per germline. The V gene end was trimmed by 4 bases and the J gene end by 1 base; junction bases not matched to a gene: 11.

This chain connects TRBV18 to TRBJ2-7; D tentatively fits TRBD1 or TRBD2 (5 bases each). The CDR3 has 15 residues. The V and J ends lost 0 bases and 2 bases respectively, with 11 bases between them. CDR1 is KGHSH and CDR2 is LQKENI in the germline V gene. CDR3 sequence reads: CASSPPGTATYEQYF. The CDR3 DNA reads TGTGCCAGCTCACCACCGGGGACGGCCACCTACGAGCAGTACTTC. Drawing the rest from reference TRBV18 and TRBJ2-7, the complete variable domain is NAGVMQNPRHLVRRRGQEARLRCSPMKGHSHVYWYRQLPEEGLKFMVYLQKENIIDESGMPKERFSAEFPKEGPSILRIQQVVRGDSAAYFCASSPPGTATYEQYFGPGTRLTVT.

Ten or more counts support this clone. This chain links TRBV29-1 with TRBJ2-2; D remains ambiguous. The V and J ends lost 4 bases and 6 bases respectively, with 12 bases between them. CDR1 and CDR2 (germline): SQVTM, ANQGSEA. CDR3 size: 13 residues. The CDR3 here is CSVAWVQAGELFF. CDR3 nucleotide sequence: TGCAGCGTTGCATGGGTCCAAGCCGGGGAGCTGTTTTTT.

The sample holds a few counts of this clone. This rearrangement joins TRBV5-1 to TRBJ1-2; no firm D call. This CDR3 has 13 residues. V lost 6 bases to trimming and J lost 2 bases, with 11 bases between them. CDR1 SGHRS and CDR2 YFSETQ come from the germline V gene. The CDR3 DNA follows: TGCGCCAGCAAAAGGGAACAGAACTATGGCTACACCTTC. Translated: CASKREQNYGYTF.

The CDR3 reads CASSEAGQAYGYTF. DNA for the CDR3: TGTGCCAGCAGTGAAGCTGGGCAGGCCTATGGCTACACCTTC. This chain joins TRBV6-1 and TRBJ1-2; D gene uncertain. CDR1 and CDR2 (germline): MNHNS, SASEGT. The CDR3 covers 14 residues. Trimming cost V 0 bases and J 4 bases, with 9 bases left between them.

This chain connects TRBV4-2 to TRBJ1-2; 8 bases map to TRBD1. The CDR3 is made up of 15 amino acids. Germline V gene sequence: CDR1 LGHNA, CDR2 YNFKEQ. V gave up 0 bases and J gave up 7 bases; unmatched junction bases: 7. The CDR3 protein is CASSQEDQGAFGYTF. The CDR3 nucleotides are TGTGCCAGCAGCCAAGAGGACCAGGGGGCGTTTGGCTACACCTTC.

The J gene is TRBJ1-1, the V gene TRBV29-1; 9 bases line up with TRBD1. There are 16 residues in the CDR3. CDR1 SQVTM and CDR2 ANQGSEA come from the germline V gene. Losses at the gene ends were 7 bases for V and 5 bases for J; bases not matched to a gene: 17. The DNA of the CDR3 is TGCAGCGACAAGAATACCGGGACAGGGAGTCGAACTGAAGCTTTCTTT. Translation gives CSDKNTGTGSRTEAFF.

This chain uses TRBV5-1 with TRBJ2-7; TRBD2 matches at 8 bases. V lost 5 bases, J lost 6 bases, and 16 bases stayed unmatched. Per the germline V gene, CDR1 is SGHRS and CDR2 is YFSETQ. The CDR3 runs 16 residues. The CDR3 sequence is CASRLLPAGGVGEQYF. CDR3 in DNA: TGCGCCAGCAGGCTCCTTCCTGCGGGGGGAGTGGGCGAGCAGTACTTC.

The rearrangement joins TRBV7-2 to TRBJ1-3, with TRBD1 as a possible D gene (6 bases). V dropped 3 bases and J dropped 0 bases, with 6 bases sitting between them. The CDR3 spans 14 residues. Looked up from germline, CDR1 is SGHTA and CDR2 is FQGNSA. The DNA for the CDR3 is TGTGCCAGCAGCTTGGACAGCTCTGGAAACACCATATATTTT. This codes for CASSLDSSGNTIYF.

Here the CDR3 DNA reads TGTGCCAGCAGCTTTTCGCGGGGGTCTTACAATGAGCAGTTCTTC. Translation: CASSFSRGSYNEQFF. J is TRBJ2-1 and V is TRBV5-4, with 7 bases that match TRBD2. From germline, CDR1 is SGHNT and CDR2 YYREEE (reference sequence). This CDR3 is built from 15 residues. The junction had 6 bases not matched to a gene; V was cut back by 2 bases and J by 4 bases.

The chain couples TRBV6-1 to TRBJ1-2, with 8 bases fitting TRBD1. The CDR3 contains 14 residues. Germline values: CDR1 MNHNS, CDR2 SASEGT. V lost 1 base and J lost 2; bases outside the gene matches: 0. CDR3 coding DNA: TGTGCCAGCAGTGAAGGACAGGGGAACTATGGCTACACCTTC. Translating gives CASSEGQGNYGYTF.

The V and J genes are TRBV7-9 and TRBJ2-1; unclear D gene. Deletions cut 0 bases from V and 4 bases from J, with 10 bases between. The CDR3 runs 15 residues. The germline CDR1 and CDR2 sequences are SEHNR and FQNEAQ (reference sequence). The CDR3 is CASSLARVGYNEQFF. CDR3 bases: TGTGCCAGCAGCTTAGCGCGTGTCGGTTACAATGAGCAGTTCTTC. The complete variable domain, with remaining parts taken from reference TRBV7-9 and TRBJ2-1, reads DTGVSQNPRHKITKRGQNVTFRCDPISEHNRLYWYRQTLGQGPEFLTYFQNEAQLEKSRLLSDRFSAERPKGSFSTLEIQRTEQGDSAMYLCASSLARVGYNEQFFGPGTRLTVL.